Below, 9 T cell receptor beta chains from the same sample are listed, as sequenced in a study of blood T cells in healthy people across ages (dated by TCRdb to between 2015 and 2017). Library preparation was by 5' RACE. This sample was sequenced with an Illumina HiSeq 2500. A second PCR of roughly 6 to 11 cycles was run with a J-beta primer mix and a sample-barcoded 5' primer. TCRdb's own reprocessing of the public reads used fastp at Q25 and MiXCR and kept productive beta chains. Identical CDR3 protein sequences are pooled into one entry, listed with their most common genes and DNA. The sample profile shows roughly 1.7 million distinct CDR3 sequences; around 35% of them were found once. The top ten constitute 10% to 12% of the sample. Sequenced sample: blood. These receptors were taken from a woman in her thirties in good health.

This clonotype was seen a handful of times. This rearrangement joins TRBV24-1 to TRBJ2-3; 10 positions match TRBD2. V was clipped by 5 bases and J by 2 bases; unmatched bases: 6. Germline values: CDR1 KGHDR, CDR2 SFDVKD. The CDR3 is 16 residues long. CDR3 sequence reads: CATSGLAGEITDTQYF. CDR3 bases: TGTGCCACCAGTGGTCTAGCGGGAGAAATCACAGATACGCAGTATTTT.

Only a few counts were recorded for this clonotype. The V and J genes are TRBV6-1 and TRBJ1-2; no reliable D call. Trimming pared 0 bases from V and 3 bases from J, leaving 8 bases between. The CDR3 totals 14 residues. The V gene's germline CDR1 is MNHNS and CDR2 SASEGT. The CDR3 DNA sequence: TGTGCCAGCAGTGAAGCGAGAAGGGACTATGGCTACACCTTC. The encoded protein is CASSEARRDYGYTF.

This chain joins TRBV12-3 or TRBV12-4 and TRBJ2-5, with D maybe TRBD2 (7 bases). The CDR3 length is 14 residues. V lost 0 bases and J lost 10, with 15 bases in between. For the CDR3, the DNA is TGTGCCAGCAGTTTAGCGGGGGGGCCTTATAACCAGTACTTC. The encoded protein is CASSLAGGPYNQYF.

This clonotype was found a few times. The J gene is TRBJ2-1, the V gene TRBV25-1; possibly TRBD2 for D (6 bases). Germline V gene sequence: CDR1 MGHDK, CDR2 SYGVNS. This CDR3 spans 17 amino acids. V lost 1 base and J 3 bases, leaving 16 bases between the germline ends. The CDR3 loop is CASSEWEDITIYNEQFF. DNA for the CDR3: TGTGCCAGCAGTGAATGGGAGGACATTACGATCTACAATGAGCAGTTCTTC.

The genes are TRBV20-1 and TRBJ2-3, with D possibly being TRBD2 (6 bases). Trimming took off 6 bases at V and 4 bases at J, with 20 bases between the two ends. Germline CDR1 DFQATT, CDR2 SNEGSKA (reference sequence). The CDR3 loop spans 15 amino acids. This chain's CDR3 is CSAHKGLSMADTQYF. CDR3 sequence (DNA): TGCAGTGCGCACAAGGGACTGTCCATGGCAGATACGCAGTATTTT.

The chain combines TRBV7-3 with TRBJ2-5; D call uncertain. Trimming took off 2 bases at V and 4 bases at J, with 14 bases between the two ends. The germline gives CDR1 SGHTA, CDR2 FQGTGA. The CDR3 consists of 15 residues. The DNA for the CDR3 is TGTGCCAGCAGCTTAGGCCAGAACCTCGGAGAGACCCAGTACTTC. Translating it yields CASSLGQNLGETQYF. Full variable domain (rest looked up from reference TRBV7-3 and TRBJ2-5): GAGVSQTPSNKVTEKGKYVELRCDPISGHTALYWYRQSLGQGPEFLIYFQGTGAADDSGLPNDRFFAVRPEGSVSTLKIQRTERGDSAVYLCASSLGQNLGETQYFGPGTRLLVL.

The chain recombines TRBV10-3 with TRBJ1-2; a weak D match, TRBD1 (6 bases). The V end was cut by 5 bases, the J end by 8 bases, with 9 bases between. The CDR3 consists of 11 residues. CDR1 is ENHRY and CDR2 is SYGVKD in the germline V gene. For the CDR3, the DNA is TGTGCCATCAGTAGTACAGGGGGCTACACCTTC. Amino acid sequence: CAISSTGGYTF.

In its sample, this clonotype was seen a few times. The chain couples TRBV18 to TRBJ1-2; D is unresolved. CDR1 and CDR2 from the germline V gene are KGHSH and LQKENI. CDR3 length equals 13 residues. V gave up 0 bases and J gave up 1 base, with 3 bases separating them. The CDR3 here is CASSPPYNYGYTF. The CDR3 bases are TGTGCCAGCTCACCACCGTATAACTATGGCTACACCTTC.

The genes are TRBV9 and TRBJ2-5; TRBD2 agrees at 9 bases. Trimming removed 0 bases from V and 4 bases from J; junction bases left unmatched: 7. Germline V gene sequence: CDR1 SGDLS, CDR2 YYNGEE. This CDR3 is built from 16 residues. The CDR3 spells CASSVEALAGAETQYF. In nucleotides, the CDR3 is TGTGCCAGCAGCGTAGAGGCACTAGCGGGTGCAGAGACCCAGTACTTC.